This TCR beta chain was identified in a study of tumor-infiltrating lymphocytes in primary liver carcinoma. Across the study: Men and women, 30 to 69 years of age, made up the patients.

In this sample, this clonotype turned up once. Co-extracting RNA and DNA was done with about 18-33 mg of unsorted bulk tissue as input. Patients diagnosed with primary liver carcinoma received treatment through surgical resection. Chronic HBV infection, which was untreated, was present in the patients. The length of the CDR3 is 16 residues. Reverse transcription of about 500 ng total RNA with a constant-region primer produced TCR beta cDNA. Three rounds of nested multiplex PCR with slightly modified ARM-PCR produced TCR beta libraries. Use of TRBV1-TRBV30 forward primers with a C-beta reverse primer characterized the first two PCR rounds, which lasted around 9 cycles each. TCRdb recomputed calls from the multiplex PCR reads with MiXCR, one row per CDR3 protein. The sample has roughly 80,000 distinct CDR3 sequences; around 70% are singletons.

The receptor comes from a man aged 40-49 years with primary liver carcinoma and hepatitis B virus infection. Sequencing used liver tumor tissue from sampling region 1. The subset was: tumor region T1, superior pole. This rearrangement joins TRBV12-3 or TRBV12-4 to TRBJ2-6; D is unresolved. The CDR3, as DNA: TGTGTCAGTAGTTTATCTTCGCACTCTGGGGCCAACGTCCTGACTTTC. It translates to CVSSLSSHSGANVLTF.